These T cell receptor beta chains were read from a single sample in a study of shared clonotypes between healthy human individuals. Here immunoSEQ multiplex PCR was the method, and the copy in TCRdb shows in-frame clones only, minus some. The table records millions of clones, around 93% of them present only once. The sample comprised naive CD8+ T cells from PBMCs. Source of these receptors: a man aged 18 to 35 in good health. Some clones in this sample may be carry-over from other donors' samples. CDR3s include the opening cysteine and the closing phenylalanine or tryptophan.

j_call v_call cdr3_aa
TRBJ2-7 TRBV28 CASSSRTSGRLREQYF
TRBJ2-2 TRBV28 CASSWSGELFF
TRBJ2-7 TRBV27 CASSIGTVYEQYF
TRBJ1-5 TRBV7-2 CASSLDRSGQPQHF
TRBJ2-7 TRBV7-9 CASSSQGFGYEQYF
TRBJ1-5 TRBV28 CASSYRGESNQPQHF
TRBJ2-3 TRBV29-1 CSGRGPTAEGGDTQYF
TRBJ2-7 TRBV19 CASSIDPRDRTFYEQYF
TRBJ2-3 TRBV5-1 CASSGLGGASDTQYF
TRBJ2-7 TRBV7-2 CASSLAWTYEQYF
TRBJ1-2 TRBV6-1 CASSVRFTNYGYTF
TRBJ2-1 TRBV9 CASSVRRTDYNEQFF
TRBJ2-1 TRBV7-9 CASSFFQRGYNEQFF
TRBJ2-1 TRBV4-2 CASSQGASIGRADENEQFF
TRBJ2-7 TRBV4-3 CASSQDFEASNSYEQYF
TRBJ1-2 TRBV5-6 CASRHEQEPYWYGYTF
TRBJ2-5 TRBV4-3 CASSMREGVETQYF
TRBJ2-2 TRBV19 CASFASHEGERGTGELFF
TRBJ2-3 TRBV7-9 CASSAGQGGIDTQYF
TRBJ2-2 TRBV7-3 CASSLMSGANTGELFF
TRBJ2-3 TRBV7-2 CASSPSTGRADTQYF
TRBJ2-5 TRBV28 CASSPTVFGSQETQYF